A single sample is the source of the 17 T cell receptor beta chains below, sequenced in a study of blood T cells in healthy people across ages. Using a J-beta primer mix together with a sample-barcoded 5' primer, a second PCR was run for roughly 6 to 12 cycles. TCRdb called the 5' RACE reads again in MiXCR, with one record for every CDR3 protein. This sample has 450,000 to 700,000 distinct CDR3 sequences; 27% occur once, and the top ten carry about 18%. The sequencing sample was made of blood. Receptors originate from a woman between 65 and 79 years old in good health.

This clonotype was seen a handful of times. The rearrangement uses TRBV4-3 and TRBJ2-5; 13 nucleotides agree with TRBD2. The germline CDR1 and CDR2 sequences are LGHNA and YSLEER. The CDR3 loop spans 15 amino acids. The V gene end was trimmed by 2 bases and the J gene end by 5 bases; junction bases not matched to a gene: 2. CDR3 in DNA: TGCGCCAGCAGCCAAAGGACTAGCGGGGGTGAGACCCAGTACTTC. This codes for CASSQRTSGGETQYF.

This clonotype occurred a few times. J is TRBJ1-1 and V is TRBV5-1, with TRBD1 identical over 7 bases. Trimming cost V 4 bases and J 10 bases; bases outside gene matches: 7. CDR1 and CDR2 from the germline V gene are SGHRS and YFSETQ. CDR3 length: 12 amino acids. The CDR3: CASSNDRVGAFF. The CDR3 coding sequence is TGCGCCAGCAGCAATGACAGGGTTGGAGCTTTCTTT.

The chain couples TRBV7-2 to TRBJ1-1, with D unclear. CDR1 and CDR2 (germline): SGHTA, FQGNSA. This CDR3 contains 14 residues. V gave up 5 bases and J gave up 8 bases, with 18 bases separating them. The CDR3 bases are TGTGCCAGCAGCCGCACCCGGATCTCCCCGGAAGCTTTCTTT. Translating gives CASSRTRISPEAFF.

This chain links TRBV20-1 with TRBJ1-4; 7 bases are shared with TRBD1. Per the germline V gene, CDR1 is DFQATT and CDR2 is SNEGSKA (reference sequence). Trimming removed 3 bases from V and 6 bases from J; junction bases left unmatched: 4. This CDR3 spans 13 amino acids. CDR3 in amino acids: CSARRTGDEKLFF. Here the CDR3 DNA reads TGCAGTGCTAGGCGAACAGGGGATGAAAAACTGTTTTTT.

The chain couples TRBV4-2 to TRBJ1-5; D is undetermined. Germline-derived CDR1 and CDR2 are LGHNA and YNFKEQ. The CDR3 length is 16 residues. Trimming shortened V by 0 bases and J by 0 bases, and 9 bases separated the two germline ends. The CDR3 bases are TGTGCCAGCAGCCAAGAGGTCACTATTAGCAATCAGCCCCAGCATTTT. Translation gives CASSQEVTISNQPQHF.

The rearrangement links TRBV2 to TRBJ2-1; tentative D call: TRBD2 (6 bases). V lost 5 bases and J lost 14, with 13 bases in between. In germline, CDR1 is SNHLY, CDR2 FYNNEI. The CDR3 contains 11 residues. The CDR3 region has the DNA TGTGCCAGCAGTTCATACGGGGGAGAGTTCTTC. The encoded protein is CASSSYGGEFF.

This chain joins TRBV7-9 and TRBJ2-1; TRBD2 might be the D (5 bases). CDR3 size: 17 residues. CDR1 SEHNR and CDR2 FQNEAQ come from the germline V gene (reference sequence). Trimming pared 4 bases from V and 4 bases from J, leaving 20 bases between. In DNA, the CDR3 is TGTGCCAGCAGCTACCCCCACTGGGTCGGGGATTACAATGAGCAGTTCTTC. Amino acid sequence: CASSYPHWVGDYNEQFF.

The CDR3 sequence: CASTERKERFWRSSTDTQYF. CDR3 sequence (DNA): TGTGCCAGCACCGAGAGGAAAGAAAGATTCTGGAGATCAAGCACAGATACGCAGTATTTT. The chain couples TRBV2 to TRBJ2-3; D is unclear. This CDR3 has 20 residues. CDR1 and CDR2 (germline): SNHLY, FYNNEI. Trimming took off 7 bases at V and 0 bases at J, with 29 bases between the two ends.

This clonotype was counted a few times. The CDR3 nucleotides read TGTGCCAGTAGTCCCATACCGGGACAGGGAGGCAACGAGCAGTACTTC. This translates into CASSPIPGQGGNEQYF. The chain carries TRBV19 and TRBJ2-1, with 9 nucleotides matching TRBD1. The J call may be faulty, since TRBJ2-7 better matches the DNA end. Looked up from germline, CDR1 is LNHDA and CDR2 is SQIVND (reference sequence). CDR3 length equals 16 residues.

The rearrangement links TRBV7-9 to TRBJ2-2; D not resolved. Trimming pared 3 bases from V and 0 bases from J, leaving 14 bases between. Looked up from germline, CDR1 is SEHNR and CDR2 is FQNEAQ (reference sequence). The CDR3 runs 17 residues. DNA of the CDR3: TGTGCCAGCAGCTTCACAGTGCGCACCGCGAACACCGGGGAGCTGTTTTTT. It translates to CASSFTVRTANTGELFF.

This clonotype has more than one count but fewer than ten. The V and J genes are TRBV9 and TRBJ2-2; tentatively, D is TRBD2 (5 bases). V lost 4 bases and J 3 bases, leaving 19 bases between the germline ends. The CDR3 contains 17 residues. CDR1 and CDR2 from the germline V gene are SGDLS and YYNGEE. The chain's CDR3 is CASSPRLGSTDTGELFF. As DNA, the CDR3 is TGTGCCAGCAGCCCGCGTCTAGGGAGTACGGACACCGGGGAGCTGTTTTTT.

This chain connects TRBV15 to TRBJ2-7; no firm D call. Trimming shortened V by 5 bases and J by 2 bases, and 13 bases separated the two germline ends. The CDR3 has 14 residues. In germline, CDR1 is LNHNV, CDR2 YYDKDF (reference sequence). CDR3 coding DNA: TGTGCCACCAGCTCCCACAGAGAGGCCTACGAGCAGTACTTC. Translated, it gives CATSSHREAYEQYF.

V and J are TRBV6-6 and TRBJ1-1; the match to TRBD1 covers 9 bases. Trimming cost V 8 bases and J 4 bases; bases outside gene matches: 8. CDR1 MNHNY and CDR2 SVGAGI come from the germline V gene (reference sequence). The CDR3 extends over 14 amino acids. In DNA form, the CDR3 reads TGTGCCAGCGACTCCGGGACAGGGAGCACTGAAGCTTTCTTT. It codes for CASDSGTGSTEAFF.

The chain joins TRBV7-2 to TRBJ2-3; D is possibly TRBD2 (5 bases). Germline V gives CDR1 SGHTA, CDR2 FQGNSA. CDR3 length equals 13 residues. Trimming left V 1 base short and J 5 bases short, with 7 bases between. Here the CDR3 DNA reads TGTGCCAGCAGCTTAGTTCGGGGAGATACGCAGTATTTT. As protein: CASSLVRGDTQYF.

The chain recombines TRBV27 with TRBJ2-1; weak D call: TRBD1 (6 bases). CDR3 length equals 16 residues. CDR1 MNHEY and CDR2 SMNVEV come from the germline V gene (reference sequence). The ends were cut back, 0 bases at V and 9 bases at J, with 18 bases in the middle. DNA for the CDR3: TGTGCCAGCAGTTTATCGAGGGGGTTCAATGGGGGTGAGCAGTTCTTC. Translating gives CASSLSRGFNGGEQFF.

The chain uses TRBV29-1 and TRBJ1-1; 12 bases map to TRBD1. CDR3 length equals 16 residues. The V segment lost 5 bases and the J segment 5 bases; nucleotides outside the gene matches: 12. Per germline, CDR1 SQVTM and CDR2 ANQGSEA. The CDR3 bases are TGCAGCGTTCTCCGGGACAGGGGGCTCGAGGGGACTGAAGCTTTCTTT. This codes for CSVLRDRGLEGTEAFF.

The rearrangement uses TRBV7-2 and TRBJ2-7, with TRBD1 matching 9 bases. There are 15 residues in the CDR3. Germline V lookup: CDR1 SGHTA, CDR2 FQGNSA. Trimming removed 5 bases from V and 1 base from J; junction bases left unmatched: 6. CDR3 DNA sequence: TGTGCCAGCAGCCTCACAGGGGGCAGGTCCTACGAGCAGTACTTC. Protein: CASSLTGGRSYEQYF.